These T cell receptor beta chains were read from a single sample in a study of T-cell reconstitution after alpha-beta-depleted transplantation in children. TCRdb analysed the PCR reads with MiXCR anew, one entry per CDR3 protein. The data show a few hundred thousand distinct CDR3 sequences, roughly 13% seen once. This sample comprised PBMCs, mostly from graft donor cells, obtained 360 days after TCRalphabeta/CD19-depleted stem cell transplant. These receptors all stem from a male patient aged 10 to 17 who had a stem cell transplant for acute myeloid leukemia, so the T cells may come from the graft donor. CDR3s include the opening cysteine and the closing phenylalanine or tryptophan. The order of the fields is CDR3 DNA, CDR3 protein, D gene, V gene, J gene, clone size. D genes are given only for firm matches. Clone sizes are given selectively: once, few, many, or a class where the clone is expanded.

TGTGCCAGCAGCTTGAGGGGTGGGGGCTCCTACAATGAGCAGTTCTTC	CASSLRGGGSYNEQFF	-	TRBV5-5	TRBJ2-1	-
TGTGCCAGCAGACGGGAGTCCGGGGAGACCCAGTACTTC	CASRRESGETQYF	-	TRBV12-3/TRBV12-4	TRBJ2-5	many
TGCAGCGTAGGTGGACTCTGGTCCTACAATGAGCAGTTCTTC	CSVGGLWSYNEQFF	-	TRBV29-1	TRBJ2-1	few
TGTGCCAGCAGTTTACCCCCCTCTCAGCTGTTTTTT	CASSLPPSQLFF	-	TRBV28	TRBJ2-2	many
TGCAGTGCGGGCCCCAGGACCAGCACAGATACGCAGTATTTT	CSAGPRTSTDTQYF	-	TRBV20-1	TRBJ2-3	many
TGTGCCGGATCGGACTTTCGTAAAAACACCGGGGAGCTGTTTTTT	CAGSDFRKNTGELFF	-	TRBV28	TRBJ2-2	many
TGTGCCAGCTCTAACGGGGGGGGCCCAGATACGCAGTATTTT	CASSNGGGPDTQYF	TRBD2	TRBV6-1	TRBJ2-3	few
TGTGCCACCAGCAGAGTCCCGGGACAGGCCACCGGGGAGCTGTTTTTT	CATSRVPGQATGELFF	TRBD1	TRBV15	TRBJ2-2	few
TGTGCCAGCAGCTTGGGGCGGACAGGGGTGGCGAGGGCCAAAAACATTCAGTACTTC	CASSLGRTGVARAKNIQYF	TRBD1	TRBV5-4	TRBJ2-4	few
TGTGCCAGCAGAAGGCGGTCTAGCGAAAATAGCAATCAGCCCCAGCATTTT	CASRRRSSENSNQPQHF	-	TRBV6-1	TRBJ1-5	many
TGTGCCAGCAGTTCCTCCCCGTTCTGGTCTGGAAACACCATATATTTT	CASSSSPFWSGNTIYF	-	TRBV27	TRBJ1-3	few
TGTGCCAGCGGTGGAGGGGGAAGGACTAATGAAAAACTGTTTTTT	CASGGGGRTNEKLFF	-	TRBV28	TRBJ1-4	many
TGTGCCTGGAGGCAGGGAGTGGATCAGCCCCAGCATTTT	CAWRQGVDQPQHF	-	TRBV30	TRBJ1-5	-
TGCAGTGCCCTTGGACTACCCACAGATACGCAGTATTTT	CSALGLPTDTQYF	-	TRBV20-1	TRBJ2-3	-
TGTGCCAGCAGACCAGACAGTCCCTTCTACGAGCAGTACTTC	CASRPDSPFYEQYF	-	TRBV2	TRBJ2-7	few
TGTGCCAGCAGTCCCCAAGGCAATTACGAGCAGTACTTC	CASSPQGNYEQYF	-	TRBV28	TRBJ2-7	many
TGCAGTGCTAGAGACAGCCCGGTGGGAGCTTTCTTT	CSARDSPVGAFF	-	TRBV20-1	TRBJ1-1	-
TGTGCCAGCAGCTGGGACAGGCTGGGTTTCTCCTACGAGCAGTACTTC	CASSWDRLGFSYEQYF	TRBD1	TRBV5-4	TRBJ2-7	few
TGCGCCAGCAGCCAAGATATAACTAGCGGGGTAAACACCGGGGAGCTGTTTTTT	CASSQDITSGVNTGELFF	TRBD2	TRBV4-3	TRBJ2-2	-
TGTGCCAGCAGCTTGGCCCCAGGGAGCTCCTACAATGAGCAGTTCTTC	CASSLAPGSSYNEQFF	-	TRBV5-5	TRBJ2-1	many
TGCAGTGCTACCCGGACAGGGAATCAGCCCCAGCATTTT	CSATRTGNQPQHF	TRBD1	TRBV20-1	TRBJ1-5	few
TGTGCCATCATTGATAAGGGATCCTACAATGAGCAGTTCTTC	CAIIDKGSYNEQFF	-	TRBV10-3	TRBJ2-1	-
TGTGCCAGCAGTCTAACCCCTTGGAAAAGTGAGCAGTTCTTC	CASSLTPWKSEQFF	-	TRBV27	TRBJ2-1	few
TGCGCCAGCAGACCCGGGACTAGCGGGGGTTCCTACGAGCAGTACTTC	CASRPGTSGGSYEQYF	TRBD2	TRBV4-3	TRBJ2-7	few
TGCAGTGCTAGACCCACATCGACCGGGGAGCTGTTTTTT	CSARPTSTGELFF	-	TRBV20-1	TRBJ2-2	few
TGTGCCATCAGTCGGACCGACGGGACTAGCGGGAGTGCCGGTGAGCAGTTCTTC	CAISRTDGTSGSAGEQFF	TRBD2	TRBV10-3	TRBJ2-1	few
TGCAGCGTTGAAGATGGTTCGGCGGGAGGAGGGTTTGATGAGCAGTTCTTC	CSVEDGSAGGGFDEQFF	TRBD2	TRBV29-1	TRBJ2-1	few
TGTGCCAGCAGCTTAGACTGGGGCAATGAGCAGTTCTTC	CASSLDWGNEQFF	-	TRBV7-9	TRBJ2-1	-
TGTGCCAGCAGTAGGACTGGGGGTGAGCAGTTCTTC	CASSRTGGEQFF	-	TRBV2	TRBJ2-1	many
TGTGCCAGCAGCTCCACAGGGTGCCGGGAGCTGTTTTTT	CASSSTGCRELFF	-	TRBV7-9	TRBJ2-2	many
TGTGCCAGCAGCCAACGGGCGGGAGGTACCGAGCAGTACTTC	CASSQRAGGTEQYF	TRBD2	TRBV7-3	TRBJ2-7	-
TGTGCCAGCTCATCGTTTGTATATGGCTACACCTTC	CASSSFVYGYTF	-	TRBV18	TRBJ1-2	-
TGTGCCAGCAGCTCAATTAGGTGGGGGGCAGCTTTCTTT	CASSSIRWGAAFF	-	TRBV7-9	TRBJ1-1	many
TGTGCCAGCAGTTACTCCAGGACAGGGGGCGTCAAGACCCAGTACTTC	CASSYSRTGGVKTQYF	TRBD1	TRBV6-5	TRBJ2-5	-
TGTGCCACCAGTGACTCGGGGGGGGGTGGGACCTACGAGCAGTACTTC	CATSDSGGGGTYEQYF	TRBD2	TRBV24-1	TRBJ2-7	-
TGTGCCAGCAGCCTGGAACTAGCGGGAGGGCGAGAGACCCAGTACTTC	CASSLELAGGRETQYF	TRBD2	TRBV7-2	TRBJ2-5	many
TGTGCCAGCAGCTTTTTGGCGGGGGGGGCAAACATTCAGTACTTC	CASSFLAGGANIQYF	TRBD2	TRBV7-2	TRBJ2-4	many
TGTGCCAGCAGCCTACTCCCGCAGGGAACTGGGGCCAACGTCCTGACTTTC	CASSLLPQGTGANVLTF	-	TRBV3-1	TRBJ2-6	-
TGTGCCAGCAGTTTCCTCGGACTAGCGGGAGTGGGGAATGAGCAGTTCTTC	CASSFLGLAGVGNEQFF	TRBD2	TRBV27	TRBJ2-1	-
TGTGCCAGCAGCTTAGTCGGGAGGGGATACAATGAGCAGTTCTTC	CASSLVGRGYNEQFF	TRBD2	TRBV7-9	TRBJ2-1	many
TGTGCCAGCAGCTTGGGTGGACAGGGGTTTCACGAGCAGTACTTC	CASSLGGQGFHEQYF	TRBD1	TRBV11-3	TRBJ2-7	-
TGTGCCAGCAGTCCCGCGTTGTTAGCGGGAGGGAAGGCCAATGAGCAGTTCTTC	CASSPALLAGGKANEQFF	TRBD2	TRBV28	TRBJ2-1	few
TGTGCCAGCAGCCCCGGGACAGGGGGCGGCCACTACGAGCAGTACTTC	CASSPGTGGGHYEQYF	TRBD1	TRBV5-6	TRBJ2-7	-
TGTGCCAGCAGTTTATCTGGGGGAAGAAACATTCAGTACTTC	CASSLSGGRNIQYF	-	TRBV12-3/TRBV12-4	TRBJ2-4	many
TGCAGTGCTAGAGGAATGGGACAGCTCTACGAGCAGTACTTC	CSARGMGQLYEQYF	TRBD1	TRBV20-1	TRBJ2-7	-
TGTGCCAGCAGAAGACTAGCGGGAGAAGAGACCCAGTACTTC	CASRRLAGEETQYF	TRBD2	TRBV28	TRBJ2-5	many
TGTGCCAGCTCACGGTCCCGGGACAGGGTAGCGAACACCGGGGAGCTGTTTTTT	CASSRSRDRVANTGELFF	TRBD1	TRBV18	TRBJ2-2	-
TGTGCCATCAGACCCGGACTAGCGGGAGGTGTTTACAATGAGCAGTTCTTC	CAIRPGLAGGVYNEQFF	TRBD2	TRBV10-3	TRBJ2-1	many
TGTGCCAGCAGCCGCGCAGTCGGGACTAGCGGCAATGAGCAGTTCTTC	CASSRAVGTSGNEQFF	TRBD2	TRBV4-2	TRBJ2-1	-
TGTGCCAGCAGTTTCGACTTTACGAGCTCCTACAATGAGCAGTTCTTC	CASSFDFTSSYNEQFF	-	TRBV6-2/TRBV6-3	TRBJ2-1	-
TGTGCCAGCAGCCTGATTGGCAGAGGCGGTGGAGCCAAAAACATTCAGTACTTC	CASSLIGRGGGAKNIQYF	-	TRBV28	TRBJ2-4	few
TGTGCCAGCAGCTTAGGCGGAGGGAACGGCTACGAGCAGTACTTC	CASSLGGGNGYEQYF	-	TRBV7-8	TRBJ2-7	-
TGTGCCAGCAGCCTTAGAGACACCGGGGAGCTGTTTTTT	CASSLRDTGELFF	-	TRBV5-5	TRBJ2-2	many
TGTGCCACCAGCAGAGCGGGCGAGAACACTGAAGCTTTCTTT	CATSRAGENTEAFF	-	TRBV15	TRBJ1-1	many